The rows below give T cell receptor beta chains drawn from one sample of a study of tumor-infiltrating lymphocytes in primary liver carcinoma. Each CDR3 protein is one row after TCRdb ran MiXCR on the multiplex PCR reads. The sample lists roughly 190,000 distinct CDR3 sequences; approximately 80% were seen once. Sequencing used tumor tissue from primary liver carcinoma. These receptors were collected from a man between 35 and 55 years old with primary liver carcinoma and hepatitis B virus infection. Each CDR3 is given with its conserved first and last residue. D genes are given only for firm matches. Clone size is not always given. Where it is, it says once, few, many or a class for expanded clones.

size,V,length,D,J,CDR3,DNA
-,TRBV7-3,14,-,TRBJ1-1,CASSSGQGRTEAVF,TGTGCCAGCAGCTCGGGCCAAGGGAGGACTGAAGCTGTCTTT
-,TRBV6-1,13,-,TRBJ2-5,CVSSVRGAEAQYF,TGTGTCAGCAGTGTAAGGGGTGCGGAGGCCCAGTACTTC
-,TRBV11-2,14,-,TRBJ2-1,CASSNLHSYNEHFF,TGTGCCAGCAGCAACCTCCACTCCTACAATGAGCACTTCTTC
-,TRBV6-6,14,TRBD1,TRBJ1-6,CASSHTGGISPLHF,TGTGCCAGCAGCCACACAGGGGGAATTTCACCCCTTCACTTT
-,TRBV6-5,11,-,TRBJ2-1,CASGCRCEQFF,TGTGCCAGCGGGTGTAGGTGTGAGCAGTTCTTC
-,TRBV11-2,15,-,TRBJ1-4,CASNLGVGIIEKLFF,TGTGCCAGCAACTTAGGAGTAGGGATTATTGAAAAACTGTTTTTT
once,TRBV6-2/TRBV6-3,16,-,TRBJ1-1,CASSYSPYRVGTVAFF,TGTGCCAGCAGCTACTCACCTTACAGGGTGGGGACTGTAGCTTTCTTT
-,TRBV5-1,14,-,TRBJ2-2,CASRVGSNTGELLF,TGCGCCAGTAGGGTGGGCAGTAACACCGGGGAGCTGTTATTT
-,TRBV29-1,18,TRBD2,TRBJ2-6,CSVRGISGSLSGANVLTF,TGCAGCGTTAGAGGGATTAGCGGGAGCCTCTCTGGGGCCAACGTCCTGACTTTC
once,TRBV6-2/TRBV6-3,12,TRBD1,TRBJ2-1,CISSPGTEGQFF,TGTATCAGCAGCCCCGGGACAGAGGGGCAGTTCTTC
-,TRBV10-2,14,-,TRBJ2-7,CATYTTEGTYEQYF,TGCGCCACATACACGACAGAAGGTACCTACGAGCAGTACTTC
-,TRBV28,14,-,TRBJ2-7,CACSLTIHSYEQYF,TGTGCCTGCAGTTTAACTATCCATAGCTACGAGCAGTACTTC
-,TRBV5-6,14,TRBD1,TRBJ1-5,CVSSYGQGSQPHHF,TGTGTCAGCAGCTACGGACAGGGGAGTCAGCCCCATCATTTT
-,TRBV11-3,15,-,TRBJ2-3,CVNNAGGRPTDTQYF,TGTGTCAACAACGCCGGTGGGCGTCCCACAGATACGCAGTATTTT
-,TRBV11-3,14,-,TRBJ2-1,CASSLGVSNNMQSF,TGTGCCAGCAGCTTAGGCGTCTCGAACAATATGCAGTCCTTC
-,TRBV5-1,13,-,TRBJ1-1,CASSSDGSPWAFF,TGCGCCAGCAGCTCAGACGGTTCCCCCTGGGCTTTCTTT
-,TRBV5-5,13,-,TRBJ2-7,CANSRGRSYEQYF,TGTGCCAATAGCCGGGGACGGAGCTACGAGCAGTACTTC
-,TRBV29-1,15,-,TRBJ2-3,CSVEGRVGIIDTQYF,TGCAGCGTTGAGGGCAGGGTCGGCATCATAGATACGCAGTATTTT
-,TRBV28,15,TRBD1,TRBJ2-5,CASSMKWTGQETQYF,TGTGCCAGCAGTATGAAATGGACAGGGCAAGAGACCCAGTACTTC
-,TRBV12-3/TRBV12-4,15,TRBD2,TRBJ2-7,CVSSKAGDRWTEQYF,TGTGTCAGCAGTAAGGCGGGGGACCGGTGGACTGAGCAGTACTTC
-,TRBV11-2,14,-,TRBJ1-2,CANSLDRAAYGYAF,TGTGCCAACAGCTTAGATCGAGCAGCTTATGGCTACGCCTTC
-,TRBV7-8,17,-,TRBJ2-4,CTSSPLSIGLAKNIQYF,TGTACCAGCAGCCCCCTTTCCATCGGATTAGCCAAAAACATTCAGTACTTC
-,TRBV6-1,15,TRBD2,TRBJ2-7,CVSSRDGTSSYKQYF,TGTGTCAGCAGCCGGGACGGGACTAGCAGCTACAAGCAGTACTTC
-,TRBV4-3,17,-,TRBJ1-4,CASSQDPAGGGFEKLFF,TGCGCCAGCAGCCAAGACCCCGCGGGGGGCGGATTCGAAAAACTGTTTTTT
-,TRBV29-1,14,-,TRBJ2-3,CSVAVQGVIDTQYF,TGCAGCGTCGCGGTCCAGGGCGTCATAGATACGCAGTATTTT
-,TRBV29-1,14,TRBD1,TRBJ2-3,CSVSGTGVTGTQYF,TGCAGCGTTTCCGGGACAGGGGTGACAGGTACGCAGTATTTT
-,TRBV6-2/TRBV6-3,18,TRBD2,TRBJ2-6,CASSDEGGSGSGAHALTF,TGTGCCAGCAGCGACGAAGGCGGGAGTGGGTCTGGGGCCCACGCCCTGACTTTC
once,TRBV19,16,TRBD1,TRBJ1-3,CTSTSQGQVSGNTIYF,TGTACAAGTACCTCTCAAGGACAGGTCTCTGGAAACACCATATATTTT
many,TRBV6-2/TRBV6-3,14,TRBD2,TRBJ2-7,CASSYSTSAYEQYF,TGTGCCAGCAGTTACTCGACTAGCGCCTACGAGCAGTACTTC
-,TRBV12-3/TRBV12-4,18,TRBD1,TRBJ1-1,CANSLDLGGGGRNTEAFF,TGCGCAAACAGTTTAGACTTAGGGGGCGGGGGACGGAACACTGAAGCTTTCTTT
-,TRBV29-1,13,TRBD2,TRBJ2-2,CSVGLASIGELFF,TGCAGCGTTGGACTAGCGAGTATCGGGGAGCTGTTTTTT
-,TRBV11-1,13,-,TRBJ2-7,CATSLTVGDKQYF,TGTGCCACCAGCTTAACAGTCGGGGACAAGCAGTACTTC
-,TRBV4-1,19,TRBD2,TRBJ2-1,CASSQERGGRVRVLNEQFF,TGCGCCAGCAGCCAAGAACGAGGAGGGAGGGTCAGGGTTCTCAATGAGCAGTTCTTC
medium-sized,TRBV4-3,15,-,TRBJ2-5,CASSQEGLPSETQYF,TGCGCCAGCAGCCAAGAGGGACTGCCGTCTGAGACCCAGTACTTC
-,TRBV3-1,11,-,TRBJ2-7,CASRSVYEQYF,TGTGCCAGCAGGAGTGTCTACGAGCAGTACTTC
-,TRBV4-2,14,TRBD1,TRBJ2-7,CDSSQCDRGHEQYF,TGTGACAGCAGCCAATGTGACAGGGGCCACGAGCAGTACTTC
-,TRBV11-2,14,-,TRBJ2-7,CASSLTGECYEHYF,TGTGCCAGCAGCTTAACTGGGGAATGCTACGAGCACTACTTC
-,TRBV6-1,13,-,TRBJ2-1,CASGRDRGDEQLF,TGTGCTAGCGGGAGGGACAGGGGGGATGAGCAGTTATTC
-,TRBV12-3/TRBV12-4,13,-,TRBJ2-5,CVSSRSGTVPQYF,TGTGTCAGCAGCCGAAGCGGGACAGTGCCCCAGTACTTC